A selection of T cell receptor beta chains follows, all from one sample in a study of blood T cell repertoires in COVID-19. Clones were read by immunoSEQ multiplex PCR, and TCRdb kept only the in-frame ones, dropping some. The data contain 250,000 to 300,000 clones, about 89% of them seen just once; the ten biggest clones take up under 2.5%. The sequencing input was peripheral blood. These receptors were collected from a man aged 45-60 years with acute or convalescent COVID-19. The CDR3 runs from the conserved cysteine through the conserved F or W. Each record gives: V gene, clone size, J gene, D gene, CDR3 DNA, CDR3 protein. D genes are given only for firm matches. Only part of the rows carry a size: once, few, many, or a class if the clone is expanded.

V: TRBV3-1/TRBV3-2
size: NA
J: TRBJ2-3
D: NA
DNA: TGTGCCAGCAGCCAAGGGCAGGGCACAGATACGCAGTATTTT
CDR3: CASSQGQGTDTQYF

V: TRBV4-2
size: NA
J: TRBJ2-7
D: NA
DNA: TGTGCCAGCAGCCAAAACGGGGGTAGCTCCTACGAGCAGTACTTC
CDR3: CASSQNGGSSYEQYF

V: TRBV9
size: once
J: TRBJ2-7
D: TRBD1
DNA: TGTGCCAGCAGCGTAGGACAGGGGACGTCCTACGAGCAGTACTTC
CDR3: CASSVGQGTSYEQYF

V: TRBV19
size: NA
J: TRBJ1-2
D: NA
DNA: TGTGCCAGTAGTATTGATCGGGACTTTAACTATGGCTACACCTTC
CDR3: CASSIDRDFNYGYTF

V: TRBV7-3
size: few
J: TRBJ2-2
D: NA
DNA: TGTGCCAGCAGCCCGCGACTCTCCCACACCGGGGAGCTGTTTTTT
CDR3: CASSPRLSHTGELFF

V: TRBV4-1
size: NA
J: TRBJ2-3
D: TRBD2
DNA: TGCGCCAGCAGCCATATAGCGGGGGGAACAGATACGCAGTATTTT
CDR3: CASSHIAGGTDTQYF

V: TRBV21-1
size: NA
J: TRBJ1-2
D: NA
DNA: TGTGCCAGCAGCACCAACGCCCGGAAGGAGAGCTATGGCTACACCTTC
CDR3: CASSTNARKESYGYTF

V: TRBV7-9
size: NA
J: TRBJ2-3
D: NA
DNA: TGTGCCAGCAGCCCAGTTGGGTTCCAGACAGGCACAGATACGCAGTATTTT
CDR3: CASSPVGFQTGTDTQYF

V: TRBV19
size: NA
J: TRBJ2-6
D: NA
DNA: TGTGCCAGTAGTATAGATCTAAACGCGCTCTCTGGGGCCAACGTCCTGACTTTC
CDR3: CASSIDLNALSGANVLTF

V: TRBV7-6
size: once
J: TRBJ2-5
D: NA
DNA: TGTGCCAGCACCTTACGGACAGCAATCCAAGAGACCCAGTACTTC
CDR3: CASTLRTAIQETQYF

V: TRBV29-1
size: NA
J: TRBJ1-1
D: NA
DNA: TGCAGCGTTGATTTAGCTGAAGCTTTCTTT
CDR3: CSVDLAEAFF

V: TRBV4-2
size: NA
J: TRBJ2-3
D: NA
DNA: TGTGCCAGCAGCCCGTTACGGTTCTCGAGCACAGATACGCAGTATTTT
CDR3: CASSPLRFSSTDTQYF

V: TRBV5-4
size: few
J: TRBJ1-1
D: NA
DNA: TGTGCCAGCAGTTCAGGGGCGAGGGCAAACACTGAAGCTTTCTTT
CDR3: CASSSGARANTEAFF

V: TRBV13
size: NA
J: TRBJ1-2
D: NA
DNA: TGTGCCAGCAGCTTAGGCCAGAGCGAGTCCTATGGCTACACCTTC
CDR3: CASSLGQSESYGYTF

V: TRBV7-2
size: NA
J: TRBJ2-5
D: TRBD2
DNA: TGTGCCAGCAGCGAGGGACTAGCGGGGTCCGGGACCCAGTACTTC
CDR3: CASSEGLAGSGTQYF

V: TRBV6-4
size: NA
J: TRBJ1-2
D: TRBD1
DNA: TGTGCCAGCAGTGACTCACCGGGACAGAGCTATGGCTACACCTTC
CDR3: CASSDSPGQSYGYTF

V: TRBV7-2
size: few
J: TRBJ1-2
D: NA
DNA: TGTGCCAGCAGCTTGACGCTCAGGGGTGGCTACACCTTC
CDR3: CASSLTLRGGYTF

V: TRBV10-2
size: NA
J: TRBJ2-5
D: NA
DNA: TGCGCCAGCGGCTCTTCAGGGGCGACCCAGTACTTC
CDR3: CASGSSGATQYF

V: TRBV20-1
size: NA
J: TRBJ2-7
D: NA
DNA: TGCAGTGCTAGTCCGCGCAGGGCGGGATACGAGCAGTACTTC
CDR3: CSASPRRAGYEQYF

V: TRBV30
size: NA
J: TRBJ2-4
D: TRBD1
DNA: TGTGCCTGGACAGGGGGCAGGAACATTCAGTACTTC
CDR3: CAWTGGRNIQYF

V: TRBV2
size: NA
J: TRBJ1-1
D: NA
DNA: TGTGCCAGCCGGGGGGGCGAGGACACTGAAGCTTTCTTT
CDR3: CASRGGEDTEAFF

V: TRBV12-3/TRBV12-4
size: once
J: TRBJ2-7
D: TRBD1
DNA: TGTGCCAGCACCCCTCGGGACAGCTACGAGCAGTACTTC
CDR3: CASTPRDSYEQYF

V: TRBV6-1
size: NA
J: TRBJ2-7
D: TRBD1
DNA: TGTGCCAGCAGTGAATATCTAGGGGGCAGCAGCCACGAGCAGTACTTC
CDR3: CASSEYLGGSSHEQYF

V: TRBV5-1
size: NA
J: TRBJ1-1
D: TRBD1
DNA: TGCGCCAGCAAGACTCCGGGACAGCCTTCCACTGAAGCTTTCTTT
CDR3: CASKTPGQPSTEAFF

V: TRBV4-2
size: few
J: TRBJ1-1
D: TRBD1
DNA: TGTGCCAGCAGCCAGGACTGGACAGGGGTATGGTTTGAAGCTTTCTTT
CDR3: CASSQDWTGVWFEAFF

V: TRBV7-7
size: NA
J: TRBJ2-5
D: TRBD1
DNA: TGTGCTAGCAGCCGGACAGGGGGGAAAGAGACCCAGTACTTC
CDR3: CASSRTGGKETQYF

V: TRBV5-1
size: once
J: TRBJ1-5
D: NA
DNA: TGCGCCAGCAGCGCCAATACAGGACAGCCCCAGCATTTT
CDR3: CASSANTGQPQHF

V: TRBV5-1
size: NA
J: TRBJ1-1
D: NA
DNA: TGCGCCAGCAGCTCCCTCCTAGCAAAGGAGGCTTTCTTT
CDR3: CASSSLLAKEAFF

V: TRBV7-6
size: few
J: TRBJ2-5
D: TRBD2
DNA: TGTGCCAGCAGCGGCATGGAGAAGGGAGGGCCCCAGTACTTC
CDR3: CASSGMEKGGPQYF

V: TRBV4-1
size: NA
J: TRBJ1-1
D: NA
DNA: TGCGCCAGCAGTCAACAGAACACTGAAGCTTTCTTT
CDR3: CASSQQNTEAFF

V: TRBV7-3
size: once
J: TRBJ2-5
D: TRBD2
DNA: TGTGCCAGCAGCCGGGGGGACCAAGAGACCCAGTACTTC
CDR3: CASSRGDQETQYF

V: TRBV11-2
size: NA
J: TRBJ2-3
D: NA
DNA: TGTGCCAGCAGCTCCCCAACTACGCATCTACTCACAGATACGCAGTATTTT
CDR3: CASSSPTTHLLTDTQYF

V: TRBV7-3
size: NA
J: TRBJ1-1
D: TRBD1
DNA: TGTGCCAGCAGCCCGACAGGGGGCGTGACTGAAGCTTTCTTT
CDR3: CASSPTGGVTEAFF

V: TRBV6-5
size: once
J: TRBJ2-7
D: TRBD1
DNA: TGTGCCAGCAGTTACTCGGGCAGGGGGAAAGAGTACTTC
CDR3: CASSYSGRGKEYF

V: TRBV3-1/TRBV3-2
size: NA
J: TRBJ1-1
D: TRBD1
DNA: TGTGCCAGCAGCCTGACTAGGGACAGTGTTGAAGCTTTCTTT
CDR3: CASSLTRDSVEAFF

V: TRBV7-7
size: NA
J: TRBJ2-2
D: TRBD2
DNA: TGTGCTAGCAGCTCCGGACTAGCGGGGGGGCAGGACACCGGGGAGCTGTTTTTT
CDR3: CASSSGLAGGQDTGELFF

V: TRBV5-1
size: NA
J: TRBJ1-1
D: NA
DNA: TGCGCCAGCAGCTCTCCCAACACTGAAGCTTTCTTT
CDR3: CASSSPNTEAFF

V: TRBV9
size: NA
J: TRBJ1-2
D: NA
DNA: TGTGCCAGCAGCGTAGACCACCAGACAGCCGGTGGCTACACCTTC
CDR3: CASSVDHQTAGGYTF

V: TRBV5-1
size: NA
J: TRBJ2-1
D: TRBD1
DNA: TGCGCCAGCAGCACCGGACAGGGCAAATCCTACAATGAGCAGTTCTTC
CDR3: CASSTGQGKSYNEQFF

V: TRBV28
size: once
J: TRBJ1-5
D: TRBD1
DNA: TGTGCCAGCAGTTCCGGGACAGTCAATCAGCCCCAGCATTTT
CDR3: CASSSGTVNQPQHF

V: TRBV29-1
size: NA
J: TRBJ1-2
D: NA
DNA: TGCAGCGTTGAAGATCCTTTTCTAACAGGGACCTATGGCTACACCTTC
CDR3: CSVEDPFLTGTYGYTF

V: TRBV19
size: NA
J: TRBJ1-1
D: NA
DNA: TGTGCCAGTAGTTTTCGGGACTCTGGCGAAGCTTTCTTT
CDR3: CASSFRDSGEAFF

V: TRBV14
size: NA
J: TRBJ1-2
D: NA
DNA: TGTGCCAGCAGCCGCCAATCAGGGGCTACGGGCTATGGCTACACCTTC
CDR3: CASSRQSGATGYGYTF

V: TRBV7-2
size: NA
J: TRBJ2-5
D: NA
DNA: TGTGCCAGCAGCTTAGTGGTCTTCCGGGAAGAGACCCAGTACTTC
CDR3: CASSLVVFREETQYF

V: TRBV7-2
size: NA
J: TRBJ2-5
D: TRBD2
DNA: TGTGCCAGCAGCTCCTATGGGACTAGCGGGACCCAGTACTTC
CDR3: CASSSYGTSGTQYF